Each of the 29 T cell receptor beta chains below was sequenced from the same sample in a study of response to subunit inactivated influenza vaccine. MiXCR was run by TCRdb on the RT-PCR reads, yielding one entry per CDR3 protein. The sample carries 500,000 to 550,000 distinct CDR3 sequences, 6.5% to 8% recorded once. The input for sequencing was PBMCs from blood, taken about 24 months after vaccination. The receptors derive from a man between 50 and 75 years old who received an inactivated influenza vaccine.

This sequence joins TRBV6-5 and TRBJ2-7; 14 nucleotides match TRBD2. The CDR3 is 15 amino acids. Germline CDR1 is MNHEY and CDR2 is SVGAGI. V shed 6 bases and J 4 bases; nucleotides not matched to a gene: 5. CDR3 DNA: TGTGCCAGCAGGTACGGGACTAGCGGGAGTTACGAGCAGTACTTC. Encoded protein: CASRYGTSGSYEQYF.

The chain joins TRBV4-2 to TRBJ1-4; no definite D call. Germline V lookup: CDR1 LGHNA, CDR2 YNFKEQ. V lost 0 bases and J lost 8, with 16 bases in between. CDR3 size: 16 residues. CDR3 in DNA: TGTGCCAGCAGCCAAGATCATAAGGCTTCTCGGGAAAAACTGTTTTTT. This codes for CASSQDHKASREKLFF.

This clonotype came up many times. This chain uses TRBV5-1 with TRBJ1-5; D remains ambiguous. Germline V gene data show CDR1 as SGHRS and CDR2 as YFSETQ. The CDR3 spans 14 residues. The V end lost 0 bases, the J end lost 0 bases, and 4 bases lay between the germline ends. Here the CDR3 reads CASSLGSSNQPQHF. CDR3 bases: TGCGCCAGCAGCTTGGGGAGTAGCAATCAGCCCCAGCATTTT.

This clonotype has at least ten counts. The chain is built from TRBV7-9 and TRBJ2-3; D may be TRBD1 (5 bases). This CDR3 has 14 amino acids. Germline CDR1 SEHNR, CDR2 FQNEAQ (reference sequence). The ends were cut back, 5 bases at V and 2 bases at J, with 11 bases in the middle. The CDR3 DNA is TGTGCCAGCAGCCCGGACACCTACACAGATACGCAGTATTTT. This translates into CASSPDTYTDTQYF.

This clonotype was recorded many times. The chain carries TRBV4-3 and TRBJ1-1; D gene uncertain. The V gene lost 1 base and the J gene lost 6 bases, with 18 bases spanning the gap. The CDR3 is 16 residues long. Germline V lookup: CDR1 LGHNA, CDR2 YSLEER. CDR3 amino acids: CASSQGLAAGLAEAFF. The CDR3 nucleotides read TGCGCCAGCAGCCAAGGGCTCGCGGCGGGTCTCGCTGAAGCTTTCTTT.

Concerning this clonotype itself: Germline is not matched at one junction end, which may reflect a read error. This sequence joins TRBV5-5 and TRBJ2-7; D may be TRBD2 (5 bases). The CDR3 length is 14 residues. Germline V gene sequence: CDR1 SGHKS, CDR2 YYEKEE (reference sequence). CDR3 DNA: TGTGCCAGCAGATTGGTCGGGGAAAACTACGAGCAGTACTTC. Amino acid sequence: CASRLVGENYEQYF.

This clonotype was found a few times. This rearrangement joins TRBV6-2 or TRBV6-3 to TRBJ2-1; D gene uncertain. Trimming removed 1 base from V and 3 bases from J, with 4 bases in between. CDR1 MNHEY and CDR2 SVGEGT come from the germline V gene. This CDR3 has 13 residues. CDR3 in amino acids: CASSYWNYNEQFF. The CDR3 DNA is TGTGCCAGCAGTTACTGGAACTACAATGAGCAGTTCTTC.

V gene TRBV20-1 combines with J gene TRBJ2-1; TRBD2 agrees at 8 bases. The CDR3 spans 14 residues. The J segment lost 3 bases and the V segment lost 3 bases, leaving 4 bases of the junction unmatched. CDR1 and CDR2 (germline): DFQATT, SNEGSKA (reference sequence). The CDR3 bases are TGCAGTGCTAGCGGGGGGGAGGTCTACAATGAGCAGTTCTTC. Residues: CSASGGEVYNEQFF.

This clonotype was observed many times. The J gene is TRBJ2-1, the V gene TRBV20-1; D is possibly TRBD1 or TRBD2 (6 bases each). The CDR3 is made up of 13 amino acids. Deletions cut 1 base from V and 7 bases from J, with 11 bases between. In germline, CDR1 is DFQATT, CDR2 SNEGSKA (reference sequence). CDR3 in DNA: TGCAGTGCTAGAGGGGGGGCGGGTAATGAGCAGTTCTTC. Protein: CSARGGAGNEQFF.

V is TRBV6-5 and J is TRBJ1-2, with D unclear. Trimming shortened V by 8 bases and J by 1 base, and 14 bases separated the two germline ends. The germline CDR1 and CDR2 sequences are MNHEY and SVGAGI. The CDR3 loop spans 14 amino acids. The DNA of the CDR3 is TGTGCCAGCCGTAACTTGGGTCGTAACTATGGCTACACCTTC. Protein sequence: CASRNLGRNYGYTF.

This clonotype came up a few times. V usage is TRBV5-1 and J usage is TRBJ1-1; TRBD1 is a possible D gene (6 bases). Germline V CDR1 and CDR2: SGHRS, YFSETQ. Trimming stripped 0 bases from V and 0 bases from J, with 12 bases between. The CDR3 runs to 16 residues. CDR3 in DNA: TGCGCCAGCAGCTTGGCCGGACAGAAGATGAACACTGAAGCTTTCTTT. Encoded protein: CASSLAGQKMNTEAFF.

The sample holds a few counts of this clonotype. The V gene is TRBV12-3 or TRBV12-4, the J gene TRBJ2-1; D may be TRBD1 (5 bases). V lost 7 bases to trimming and J lost 5 bases, with 21 bases between them. The CDR3 runs 16 residues. The CDR3 DNA sequence: TGTGCCAGCACGCAGGGCCCCTTGGCGTCGGACAATGAGCAGTTCTTC. Protein sequence: CASTQGPLASDNEQFF.

V and J are TRBV5-1 and TRBJ2-5, with 9 nucleotides matching TRBD1. The CDR3 length is 15 residues. J was trimmed by 5 bases and V by 7 bases; bases with no gene match: 12. The germline V gene has CDR1 SGHRS and CDR2 YFSETQ. As DNA, the CDR3 is TGCGCCAGCGAGCTCCGCGGGACAGGGAAGGAGACCCAGTACTTC. Its protein product is CASELRGTGKETQYF.

This chain joins TRBV20-1 and TRBJ1-5; no definite D call. This CDR3 is 18 amino acids long. The germline CDR1 and CDR2 sequences are DFQATT and SNEGSKA (reference sequence). V was cut by 0 bases and J by 1 base, with 19 bases left in between. In DNA form, the CDR3 reads TGCAGTGCTAGAGATCAGACGGGGTGGGCCATAAGCAATCAGCCCCAGCATTTT. Translation gives CSARDQTGWAISNQPQHF.

This clonotype has a count of ten or more. The chain joins TRBV4-1 to TRBJ1-4; possible D gene TRBD1, 5 bases. The germline V and J ends were trimmed by 1 base and 0 bases, with 18 bases remaining between them. This CDR3 comprises 19 residues. Germline V gene lookup returns CDR1 MGHRA and CDR2 YSYEKL. CDR3 in amino acids: CASSQGEMVQAATNEKLFF. As DNA, the CDR3 is TGCGCCAGCAGCCAAGGGGAGATGGTACAGGCTGCAACTAATGAAAAACTGTTTTTT.

This chain joins TRBV7-2 and TRBJ2-3, with 11 positions matching TRBD1. Unmatched junction bases numbered 3, after V lost 7 bases and J lost 3 bases. CDR1 is SGHTA, CDR2 FQGNSA, per germline. The length of the CDR3 is 14 residues. CDR3 nucleotide sequence: TGTGCCAGCACCGGGACAGGGGGGACAGATACGCAGTATTTT. Encoded protein: CASTGTGGTDTQYF.

This clonotype came up a few times. The rearrangement joins TRBV10-3 to TRBJ2-2; 10 nucleotides agree with TRBD2. The CDR3 contains 18 residues. CDR1 is ENHRY and CDR2 is SYGVKD in the germline V gene. V dropped 0 bases and J dropped 1; count of bases not matched to a gene: 5. CDR3 sequence (DNA): TGTGCCATCAGTGAGTCCCTAGCGGGGGCCCAGAACACCGGGGAGCTGTTTTTT. Protein: CAISESLAGAQNTGELFF.

The chain couples TRBV20-1 to TRBJ2-1, with TRBD1 identical over 10 bases. After removal of 7 bases from V and 0 bases from J, the junction contained 3 bases not matched to a gene. CDR3 length equals 14 residues. Germline V CDR1 and CDR2: DFQATT, SNEGSKA (reference sequence). The CDR3 loop reads CSGGTGASYNEQFF. DNA of the CDR3: TGCAGTGGCGGGACAGGGGCCTCCTACAATGAGCAGTTCTTC.

This clonotype has ten or more counts. The chain has TRBV6-5 and TRBJ2-2; D remains unclear. The CDR3 runs to 15 residues. Germline CDR1 MNHEY, CDR2 SVGAGI. Deletions cut 0 bases from V and 3 bases from J, with 8 bases between. The CDR3 loop reads CASSYSTRYTGELFF. In DNA form, the CDR3 reads TGTGCCAGCAGTTACTCGACAAGATACACCGGGGAGCTGTTTTTT.

In its sample, this clonotype was seen many times. The V gene is TRBV28, the J gene TRBJ2-1; a possible D gene is TRBD1 (6 bases). V lost 5 bases and J lost 10, with 18 bases in between. This CDR3 is 14 amino acids long. Per germline, CDR1 MDHEN and CDR2 SYDVKM. The CDR3: CASSPDLTGTEQFF. The CDR3 DNA sequence: TGTGCCAGCAGTCCCGACCTAACAGGGACCGAGCAGTTCTTC.

At least ten counts were recorded for this clonotype. The chain carries TRBV12-3 or TRBV12-4 and TRBJ2-2; D unclear. This CDR3 has 13 residues. The V end lost 1 base, the J end lost 6 bases, and 6 bases lay between the germline ends. In nucleotides, the CDR3 is TGTGCCAGCAGTTTAGGACGGTCCGGGGAGCTGTTTTTT. As protein: CASSLGRSGELFF.

This clonotype has a count of ten or more. V usage is TRBV6-2 or TRBV6-3 and J usage is TRBJ1-5; D is perhaps TRBD1 (5 bases). The V end was cut by 6 bases, the J end by 7 bases, with 10 bases between. The CDR3 is made up of 12 amino acids. Germline V lookup: CDR1 MNHEY, CDR2 SVGEGT. Here the CDR3 reads CASSRGGQPQHF. As DNA, the CDR3 is TGTGCCAGCAGCCGCGGGGGGCAGCCCCAGCATTTT.

The rearrangement links TRBV10-3 to TRBJ1-5; D unclear. V shed 3 bases and J shed 2 bases, with 8 bases lying between them. Germline CDR1 is ENHRY and CDR2 is SYGVKD. This CDR3 has 14 amino acids. The DNA for the CDR3 is TGTGCCATCAGTGAAAGGCAGGGCAATCAGCCCCAGCATTTT. As protein: CAISERQGNQPQHF.

This clonotype was recorded many times. V is TRBV12-3 or TRBV12-4 and J is TRBJ2-1, with a weak D call TRBD1 (6 bases). CDR3 length: 12 residues. Trimming pared 8 bases from V and 3 bases from J, leaving 8 bases between. CDR3 loop: CASGDNYNEQFF. CDR3 nucleotides: TGTGCCAGCGGGGACAACTACAATGAGCAGTTCTTC.

In this sample, this clonotype turned up many times. The chain couples TRBV5-1 to TRBJ2-3; 13 nucleotides agree with TRBD2. The germline gives CDR1 SGHRS, CDR2 YFSETQ. The CDR3 extends over 17 amino acids. After removal of 0 bases from V and 2 bases from J, the junction contained 3 bases not matched to a gene. The CDR3 sequence: CASSLGTSGSNTDTQYF. The CDR3 bases are TGCGCCAGCAGCTTGGGGACTAGCGGGAGCAACACAGATACGCAGTATTTT.

V and J are TRBV6-2 or TRBV6-3 and TRBJ2-2; tentatively, D is TRBD2 (6 bases). CDR3 size: 16 residues. The V end was cut by 2 bases, the J end by 6 bases, with 16 bases between. Germline CDR1 is MNHEY and CDR2 is SVGEGT. As DNA, the CDR3 is TGTGCCAGCAGTTACCGTGTGGTCGGCGGGGCCGGGGAGCTGTTTTTT. It is translated as CASSYRVVGGAGELFF.

This clonotype was picked up a small number of times. The chain is built from TRBV5-1 and TRBJ1-1; D call uncertain. CDR1 SGHRS and CDR2 YFSETQ come from the germline V gene. The CDR3 length is 16 residues. V dropped 0 bases and J dropped 1 base, with 13 bases sitting between them. The CDR3 DNA follows: TGCGCCAGCAGCTTGGCCGGTGGCAGCCCGAACACTGAAGCTTTCTTT. It specifies CASSLAGGSPNTEAFF. Full variable domain (rest looked up from reference TRBV5-1 and TRBJ1-1): KAGVTQTPRYLIKTRGQQVTLSCSPISGHRSVSWYQQTPGQGLQFLFEYFSETQRNKGNFPGRFSGRQFSNSRSEMNVSTLELGDSALYLCASSLAGGSPNTEAFFGQGTRLTVV.

Note on this clonotype: At one end the junction does not follow the germline gene, possibly because of a read error. This sequence joins TRBV15 and TRBJ2-3, with TRBD2 matching over 10 bases. CDR3 length equals 16 residues. The germline V gene encodes CDR1 LNHNV and CDR2 YYDKDF (reference sequence). CDR3 loop: CATSSAASGSIDTQYF. The CDR3 region has the DNA TGTGCCACCAGCAGTGCCGCTAGCGGGAGCATAGATACGCAGTATTTT.

This clonotype was detected a few times. This chain joins TRBV7-9 and TRBJ2-5, with TRBD2 matching over 8 bases. CDR1 and CDR2 from the germline V gene are SEHNR and FQNEAQ (reference sequence). The CDR3 is 15 amino acids. Trimming removed 2 bases from V and 0 bases from J; junction bases left unmatched: 2. In DNA, the CDR3 is TGTGCCAGCAGCTTAAGCGGGGGCTACCAAGAGACCCAGTACTTC. This codes for CASSLSGGYQETQYF.